A single sample is the source of the 24 T cell receptor beta chains below, sequenced in a study of early T cells in non-severe SARS-CoV-2 infection. One entry per CDR3 protein results from TCRdb running MiXCR on the 5' RACE reads. Of over 95,000 distinct CDR3 sequences in the sample, around 16% were seen once. The sequenced material came from whole blood. The receptors derive from an adult who was a healthcare worker with PCR-confirmed SARS-CoV-2 infection or an uninfected control (not recorded which).

V and J are TRBV11-2 and TRBJ2-7; 9 bases are a match to TRBD1. The CDR3 sequence is 15 residues long. V lost 3 bases, J lost 4 bases, and 7 bases stayed unmatched. Germline V lookup: CDR1 SGHAT, CDR2 FQNNGV. CDR3 protein: CASSFYRGLRYEQYF. The CDR3 coding sequence is TGTGCCAGCAGCTTTTACAGGGGGCTGCGTTACGAGCAGTACTTC.

The rearrangement joins TRBV28 to TRBJ1-1, with D possibly being TRBD1 (6 bases). The CDR3 is made up of 14 amino acids. With 6 bases removed from V and 7 bases from J, the gap between germline ends came to 18 bases. CDR1 is MDHEN, CDR2 SYDVKM, per germline. CDR3 protein: CASSPPITGIEAFF. CDR3 DNA: TGTGCCAGCAGCCCTCCCATTACAGGGATTGAAGCTTTCTTT.

This clonotype showed up just a few times. The chain uses TRBV18 and TRBJ1-6; 8 bases line up with TRBD1. The CDR3 is made up of 15 amino acids. CDR1 KGHSH and CDR2 LQKENI come from the germline V gene. The V gene end was trimmed by 3 bases and the J gene end by 10 bases; junction bases not matched to a gene: 8. The CDR3 spells CASSPTQGQDSPLHF. CDR3 bases: TGTGCCAGCTCACCGACACAGGGACAGGACTCACCCCTCCACTTT.

The chain recombines TRBV20-1 with TRBJ1-6; D unclear. Germline lookup yields CDR1 DFQATT and CDR2 SNEGSKA (reference sequence). The CDR3 is 15 amino acids. The V gene lost 6 bases and the J gene lost 0 bases, with 12 bases spanning the gap. The CDR3 sequence: CSAPGRSSYNSPLHF. DNA of the CDR3: TGCAGTGCCCCCGGCAGGAGCTCCTATAATTCACCCCTCCACTTT.

CDR3 residues: CASHGQGGAGYTF. The CDR3 bases are TGTGCCAGCCATGGACAGGGTGGGGCTGGCTACACCTTC. V gene TRBV28 combines with J gene TRBJ1-2; TRBD1 agrees at 8 bases. CDR1 MDHEN and CDR2 SYDVKM come from the germline V gene. The V gene end was trimmed by 8 bases and the J gene end by 7 bases; junction bases not matched to a gene: 9. The CDR3 runs to 13 residues.

A single count supports this clonotype. This rearrangement joins TRBV27 to TRBJ2-3, with TRBD2 matching over 8 bases. There are 18 residues in the CDR3. The germline gives CDR1 MNHEY, CDR2 SMNVEV (reference sequence). Trimming took 6 bases from V and 4 from J; bases not matched to a gene: 18. Here the CDR3 reads CASSSRFAGSGSADTQYF. CDR3 DNA sequence: TGTGCCAGCAGCTCAAGGTTTGCGGGCAGCGGGAGCGCAGATACGCAGTATTTT.

This clonotype was found a few times. This chain connects TRBV28 to TRBJ2-3; perhaps TRBD1 as D (6 bases). The V end was cut by 6 bases, the J end by 5 bases, with 9 bases between. Germline V gene sequence: CDR1 MDHEN, CDR2 SYDVKM. This CDR3 region has 12 residues. As DNA, the CDR3 is TGTGCCAGCAGCCAAGGGGGAGATACGCAGTATTTT. Translated, it gives CASSQGGDTQYF.

This clonotype was seen repeatedly, ten times or more. The rearrangement uses TRBV6-1 and TRBJ1-5; a possible D gene is TRBD1 (6 bases). Looked up from germline, CDR1 is MNHNS and CDR2 is SASEGT. V was clipped by 9 bases and J by 5 bases, with 26 bases between them. This CDR3 has 17 residues. DNA of the CDR3: TGTGCCAGTACCCAGACCCCACAGGGCGCGGACTATCAGCCCCAGCATTTT. Protein sequence: CASTQTPQGADYQPQHF.

This clonotype was observed a handful of times. The chain is built from TRBV6-4 and TRBJ1-6; D gene ambiguous. CDR1 and CDR2 from the germline V gene are MRHNA and SNTAGT. Between the trimmed V and J ends, which lost 3 bases and 5 bases, there was a span of 8 bases. This CDR3 is 14 amino acids long. CDR3 in DNA: TGTGCCAGCAGTGATGAATTTAATAATTCACCCCTCCACTTT. Encoded protein: CASSDEFNNSPLHF.

This clonotype came up a few times. The V and J genes are TRBV29-1 and TRBJ2-1; D could derive from TRBD1 or TRBD2 (5 bases each). Trimming removed 0 bases from V and 7 bases from J, with 7 bases in between. The CDR3 is made up of 12 amino acids. CDR1 and CDR2 from the germline V gene are SQVTM and ANQGSEA. The CDR3 DNA reads TGCAGCGTTGAAGAGTGGGGGAATGAGCAGTTCTTC. Translated, it gives CSVEEWGNEQFF.

At least ten counts were recorded for this clonotype. The V call is TRBV11-2, the J call TRBJ2-5; 7 nucleotides align to TRBD2. V lost 0 bases and J lost 1; bases outside the gene matches: 8. CDR1 is SGHAT, CDR2 FQNNGV, per germline. The CDR3 sequence is 17 residues long. The CDR3 protein is CASSLDRAGRVQETQYF. CDR3 bases: TGTGCCAGCAGCTTAGATCGGGCAGGGAGGGTCCAAGAGACCCAGTACTTC.

The table lists this clonotype with a few counts. The chain recombines TRBV6-6 with TRBJ2-4, with 12 bases identical to TRBD1. The CDR3 consists of 18 residues. V lost 4 bases, J lost 1 base, and 8 bases stayed unmatched. CDR1 is MNHNY and CDR2 is SVGAGI in the germline V gene (reference sequence). The CDR3 DNA reads TGTGCCAGCAGTTGGGGGACAGGGGGCTTTATGGCCAAAAACATTCAGTACTTC. Amino acid sequence: CASSWGTGGFMAKNIQYF.

Only a few counts were recorded for this clonotype. This rearrangement joins TRBV10-3 to TRBJ2-3, with D perhaps TRBD2 (6 bases). The V and J ends lost 8 bases and 4 bases respectively, with 10 bases between them. The CDR3 consists of 12 residues. CDR1 is ENHRY, CDR2 SYGVKD, per germline. The CDR3 nucleotides are TGTGCCATCGGGAGGACGCCAGATACGCAGTATTTT. It translates to CAIGRTPDTQYF.

The rearrangement joins TRBV12-3 or TRBV12-4 to TRBJ2-2; maybe TRBD2 (5 bases). The V end was cut by 8 bases, the J end by 7 bases, with 14 bases between. This CDR3 has 13 residues. The chain's CDR3 is CASWTRVIGELFF. Written as DNA, the CDR3 is TGTGCCAGCTGGACGAGGGTTATCGGGGAGCTGTTTTTT.

This clonotype was observed many times. V is TRBV5-1 and J is TRBJ2-5; D is perhaps TRBD1 or TRBD2 (5 bases each). The germline gives CDR1 SGHRS, CDR2 YFSETQ. The V and J ends lost 0 bases and 5 bases respectively, with 11 bases between them. The length of the CDR3 is 14 residues. CDR3 amino acids: CASSLVSGQETQYF. CDR3 bases: TGCGCCAGCAGCTTGGTATCGGGGCAGGAGACCCAGTACTTC.

The V gene is TRBV12-3 or TRBV12-4, the J gene TRBJ1-2, with no clear D. Deletions cut 2 bases from V and 0 bases from J, with 7 bases between. The CDR3 has 14 residues. The CDR3: CASSLTDSNYGYTF. In DNA form, the CDR3 reads TGTGCCAGCAGTTTAACAGATTCTAACTATGGCTACACCTTC.

The J gene is TRBJ2-2, the V gene TRBV19, with TRBD1 matching 7 bases. The CDR3 is made up of 14 amino acids. The V gene's germline CDR1 is LNHDA and CDR2 SQIVND (reference sequence). V dropped 7 bases and J dropped 7; count of bases not matched to a gene: 9. CDR3: CASKSGQENGELFF. CDR3 sequence (DNA): TGTGCCAGTAAGTCAGGACAGGAGAACGGGGAGCTGTTTTTT.

The chain uses TRBV5-1 and TRBJ1-2, with a possible D match to TRBD1 (5 bases). This CDR3 has 14 residues. CDR1 and CDR2 from the germline V gene are SGHRS and YFSETQ. With 3 bases removed from V and 3 bases from J, the gap between germline ends came to 12 bases. The CDR3 here is CASSYSGGDYGYTF. The CDR3 DNA reads as TGCGCCAGCAGCTACAGTGGAGGGGACTATGGCTACACCTTC.

In this sample, this clonotype turned up a few times. This chain uses TRBV12-3 or TRBV12-4 with TRBJ2-4; possible D gene TRBD2, 6 bases. The germline V and J ends were trimmed by 1 base and 15 bases, with 19 bases remaining between them. This CDR3 has 14 residues. The CDR3 region is CASSLGLANTPGYF. The CDR3, as DNA: TGTGCCAGCAGTTTAGGGCTAGCGAATACACCAGGGTACTTC.

This clonotype was counted only a few times. The V gene is TRBV29-1, the J gene TRBJ1-2; a weak D match, TRBD1 (6 bases). Germline V gene lookup returns CDR1 SQVTM and CDR2 ANQGSEA. V lost 6 bases and J lost 3, with 14 bases in between. The CDR3 runs 13 residues. CDR3 sequence (DNA): TGCAGCGTCGAATCGGGGGGCGACTATGGCTACACCTTC. It specifies CSVESGGDYGYTF. The full variable domain, with the rest looked up from reference TRBV29-1 and TRBJ1-2, is SAVISQKPSRDICQRGTSLTIQCQVDSQVTMMFWYRQQPGQSLTLIATANQGSEATYESGFVIDKFPISRPNLTFSTLTVSNMSPEDSSIYLCSVESGGDYGYTFGSGTRLTVV.

In nucleotides, the CDR3 is TGTGCCAGCAGTTTGGAGACCAATTCACCCCTCCACTTT. It is translated as CASSLETNSPLHF. The rearrangement joins TRBV12-3 or TRBV12-4 to TRBJ1-6, with D unresolved. There are 13 residues in the CDR3. Between the trimmed V and J ends, which lost 3 bases and 7 bases, there was a span of 7 bases.

The chain employs TRBV6-1 and TRBJ2-7, with D hard to call. The CDR3 is made up of 12 amino acids. V lost 0 bases and J lost 1, with 1 base in between. The germline V gene has CDR1 MNHNS and CDR2 SASEGT. The CDR3 is CASSEASYEQYF. CDR3 sequence (DNA): TGTGCCAGCAGTGAAGCTTCCTACGAGCAGTACTTC.

A note on this clonotype: The junction shows a germline mismatch at one end, possibly a read error. The genes are TRBV5-1 and TRBJ1-1; D is ambiguous. CDR3 length: 16 amino acids. Looked up from germline, CDR1 is SGHRS and CDR2 is YFSETQ. The CDR3: CASSLAKGFMNTEASF. The CDR3 DNA reads as TGCGCCAGCAGCTTGGCCAAGGGCTTTATGAACACTGAAGCTTCCTTT.

A note on this clonotype: The germline gene is not matched at one end of the junction; a read error may be the cause. The V call is TRBV29-1, the J call TRBJ1-4; D remains ambiguous. The CDR3 is 13 amino acids. In germline, CDR1 is SQVTM, CDR2 ANQGSEA. Here the CDR3 reads CSGLFATNDKLFF. The DNA of the CDR3 is TGCAGCGGTTTATTCGCAACTAATGATAAACTGTTTTTT.